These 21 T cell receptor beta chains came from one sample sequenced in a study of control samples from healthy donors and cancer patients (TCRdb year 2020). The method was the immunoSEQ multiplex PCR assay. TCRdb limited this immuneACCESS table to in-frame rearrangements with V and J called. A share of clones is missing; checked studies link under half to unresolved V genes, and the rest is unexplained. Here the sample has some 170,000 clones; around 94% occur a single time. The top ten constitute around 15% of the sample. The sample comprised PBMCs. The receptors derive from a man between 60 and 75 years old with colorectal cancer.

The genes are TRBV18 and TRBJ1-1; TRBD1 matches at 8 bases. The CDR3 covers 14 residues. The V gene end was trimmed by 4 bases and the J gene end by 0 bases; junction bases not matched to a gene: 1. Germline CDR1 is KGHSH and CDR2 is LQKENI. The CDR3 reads CASSQDRVNTEAFF. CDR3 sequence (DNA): TGTGCCAGCTCACAGGACAGGGTGAACACTGAAGCTTTCTTT.

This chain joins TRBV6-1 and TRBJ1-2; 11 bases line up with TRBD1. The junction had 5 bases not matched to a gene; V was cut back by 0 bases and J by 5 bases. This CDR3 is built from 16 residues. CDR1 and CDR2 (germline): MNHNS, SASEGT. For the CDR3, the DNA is TGTGCCAGCAGTGAAGCGGCGGGACAGGGGGTTTATGGCTACACCTTC. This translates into CASSEAAGQGVYGYTF.

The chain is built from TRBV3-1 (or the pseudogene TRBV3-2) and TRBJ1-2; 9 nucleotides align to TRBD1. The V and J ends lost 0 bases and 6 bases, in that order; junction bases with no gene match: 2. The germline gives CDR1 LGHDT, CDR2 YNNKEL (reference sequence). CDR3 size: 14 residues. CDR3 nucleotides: TGTGCCAGCAGCCAAGACGGGACAGGGAATGGCTACACCTTC. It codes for CASSQDGTGNGYTF.

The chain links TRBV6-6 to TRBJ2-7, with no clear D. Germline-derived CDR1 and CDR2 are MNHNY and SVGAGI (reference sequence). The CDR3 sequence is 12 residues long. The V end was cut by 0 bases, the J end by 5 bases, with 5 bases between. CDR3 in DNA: TGTGCCAGCAGTTACTCGTTAAACGAGCAGTACTTC. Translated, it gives CASSYSLNEQYF.

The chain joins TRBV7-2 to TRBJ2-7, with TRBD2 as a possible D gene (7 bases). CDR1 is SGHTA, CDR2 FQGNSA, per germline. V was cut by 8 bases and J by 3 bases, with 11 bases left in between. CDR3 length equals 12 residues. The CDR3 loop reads CASGGGVYEQYF. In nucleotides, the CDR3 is TGTGCCAGCGGGGGGGGCGTCTACGAGCAGTACTTC.

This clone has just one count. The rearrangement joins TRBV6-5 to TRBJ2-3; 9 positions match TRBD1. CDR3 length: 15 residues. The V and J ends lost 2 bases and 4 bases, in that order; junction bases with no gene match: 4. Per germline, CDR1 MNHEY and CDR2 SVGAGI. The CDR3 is CASSYGTGLSDTQYF. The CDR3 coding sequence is TGTGCCAGCAGTTACGGGACAGGGTTATCAGATACGCAGTATTTT.

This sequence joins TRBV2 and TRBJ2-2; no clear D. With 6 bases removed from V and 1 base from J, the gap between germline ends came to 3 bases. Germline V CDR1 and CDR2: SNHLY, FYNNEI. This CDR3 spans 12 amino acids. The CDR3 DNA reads TGTGCCAGCAGACAGAACACCGGGGAGCTGTTTTTT. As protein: CASRQNTGELFF.

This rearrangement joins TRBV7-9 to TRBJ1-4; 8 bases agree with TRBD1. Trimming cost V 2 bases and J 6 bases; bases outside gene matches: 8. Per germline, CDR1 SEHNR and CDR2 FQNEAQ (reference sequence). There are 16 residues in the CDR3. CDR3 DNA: TGTGCCAGCAGCTTACGGGAGCCAGGGGGCTATGAAAAACTGTTTTTT. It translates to CASSLREPGGYEKLFF.

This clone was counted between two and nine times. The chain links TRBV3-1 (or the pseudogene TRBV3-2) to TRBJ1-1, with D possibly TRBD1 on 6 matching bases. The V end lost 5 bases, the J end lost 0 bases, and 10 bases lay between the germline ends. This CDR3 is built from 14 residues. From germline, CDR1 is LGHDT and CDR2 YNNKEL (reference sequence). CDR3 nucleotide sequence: TGTGCCAGCAGCGAACAGGGATTGAACACTGAAGCTTTCTTT. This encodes CASSEQGLNTEAFF.

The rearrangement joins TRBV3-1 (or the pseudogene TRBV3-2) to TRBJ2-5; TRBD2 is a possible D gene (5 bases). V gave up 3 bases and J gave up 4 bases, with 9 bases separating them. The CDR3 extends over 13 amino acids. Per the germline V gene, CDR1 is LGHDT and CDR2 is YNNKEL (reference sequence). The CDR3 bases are TGTGCCAGCAGCCAGTCTGCGGGAGAGACCCAGTACTTC. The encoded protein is CASSQSAGETQYF.

CDR3 coding DNA: TGTGCCAGCAGCCGACTAAAATACGAGCAGTACTTC. Protein sequence: CASSRLKYEQYF. The rearrangement uses TRBV3-1 (or the pseudogene TRBV3-2) and TRBJ2-7; a possible D gene is TRBD2 (5 bases). V was shortened by 4 bases and J by 4 bases, with 8 bases between the two germline ends. CDR1 is LGHDT and CDR2 is YNNKEL in the germline V gene (reference sequence). The CDR3 extends over 12 amino acids.

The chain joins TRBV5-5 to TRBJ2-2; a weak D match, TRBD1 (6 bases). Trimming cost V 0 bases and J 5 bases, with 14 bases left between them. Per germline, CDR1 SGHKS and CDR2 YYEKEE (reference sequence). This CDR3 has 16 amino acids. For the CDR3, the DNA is TGTGCCAGCAGCTTGGCGGCAGGGGTTTGGACCGGGGAGCTGTTTTTT. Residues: CASSLAAGVWTGELFF. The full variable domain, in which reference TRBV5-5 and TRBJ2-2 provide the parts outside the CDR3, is DAGVTQSPTHLIKTRGQQVTLRCSPISGHKSVSWYQQVLGQGPQFIFQYYEKEERGRGNFPDRFSARQFPNYSSELNVNALLLGDSALYLCASSLAAGVWTGELFFGEGSRLTVL.

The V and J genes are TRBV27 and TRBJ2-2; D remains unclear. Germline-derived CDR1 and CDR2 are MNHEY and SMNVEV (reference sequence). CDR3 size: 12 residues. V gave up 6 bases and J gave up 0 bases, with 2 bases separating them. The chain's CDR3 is CASRTNTGELFF. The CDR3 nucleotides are TGTGCCAGCAGGACGAACACCGGGGAGCTGTTTTTT.

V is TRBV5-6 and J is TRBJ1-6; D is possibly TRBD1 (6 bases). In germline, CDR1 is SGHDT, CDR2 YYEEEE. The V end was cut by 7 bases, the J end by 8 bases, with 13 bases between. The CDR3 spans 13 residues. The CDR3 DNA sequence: TGTGCCAGCCGCGAGGGGGGGGATTCACCCCTCCACTTT. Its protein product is CASREGGDSPLHF.

CDR3 sequence reads: CASSFGTGIGYEQYF. The CDR3 nucleotides read TGTGCCAGCAGCTTCGGGACAGGGATTGGCTACGAGCAGTACTTC. This rearrangement joins TRBV7-8 to TRBJ2-7; TRBD1 aligns across 9 bases. V gave up 3 bases and J gave up 3 bases; unmatched junction bases: 6. Germline V lookup: CDR1 SGHVS, CDR2 FQNEAQ. The CDR3 consists of 15 residues.

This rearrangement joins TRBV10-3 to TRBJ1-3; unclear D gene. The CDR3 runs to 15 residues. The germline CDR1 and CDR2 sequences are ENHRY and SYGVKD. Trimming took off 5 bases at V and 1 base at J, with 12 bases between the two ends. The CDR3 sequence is CAISKDPESGNTIYF. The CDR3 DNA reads TGTGCCATCAGTAAGGACCCGGAATCTGGAAACACCATATATTTT.

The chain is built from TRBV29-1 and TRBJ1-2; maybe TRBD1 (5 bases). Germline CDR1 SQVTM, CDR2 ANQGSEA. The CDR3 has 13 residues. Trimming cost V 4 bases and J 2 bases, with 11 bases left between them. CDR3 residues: CSVGTGRNYGYTF. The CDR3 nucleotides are TGCAGCGTTGGGACGGGACGGAACTATGGCTACACCTTC.

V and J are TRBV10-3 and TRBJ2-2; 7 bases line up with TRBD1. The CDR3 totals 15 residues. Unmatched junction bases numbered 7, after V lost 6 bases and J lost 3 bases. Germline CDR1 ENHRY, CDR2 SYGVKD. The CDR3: CAISSPGTDTGELFF. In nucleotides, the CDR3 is TGTGCCATCAGCTCCCCCGGGACAGACACCGGGGAGCTGTTTTTT.

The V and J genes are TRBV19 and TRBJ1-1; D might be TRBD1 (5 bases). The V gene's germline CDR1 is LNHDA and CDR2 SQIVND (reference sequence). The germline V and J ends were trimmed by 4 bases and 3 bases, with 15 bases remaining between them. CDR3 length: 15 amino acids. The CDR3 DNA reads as TGTGCCAGTAGTAACCCTAGGGGAGAGGACACTGAAGCTTTCTTT. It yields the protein CASSNPRGEDTEAFF.

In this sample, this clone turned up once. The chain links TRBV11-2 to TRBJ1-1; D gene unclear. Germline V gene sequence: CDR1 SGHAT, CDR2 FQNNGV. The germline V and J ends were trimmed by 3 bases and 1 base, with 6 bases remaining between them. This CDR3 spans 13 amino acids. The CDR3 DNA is TGTGCCAGCAGCTTCGGTGCGAACACTGAAGCTTTCTTT. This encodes CASSFGANTEAFF.

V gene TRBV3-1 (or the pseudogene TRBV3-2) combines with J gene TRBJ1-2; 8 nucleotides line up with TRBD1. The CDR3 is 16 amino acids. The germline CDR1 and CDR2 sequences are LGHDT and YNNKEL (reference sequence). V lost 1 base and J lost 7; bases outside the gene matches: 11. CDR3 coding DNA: TGTGCCAGCAGCCAAGCCGGGACAGGACTTTTCGGTGGCTACACCTTC. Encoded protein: CASSQAGTGLFGGYTF.